What follows is one T cell receptor beta chain and its context. Sequenced by immunoSEQ multiplex PCR; TCRdb stores in-frame clones only, minus some. This sample has over 200,000 clones, with approximately 87% found just once. This entry belongs to a study of blood T cell repertoires in COVID-19. Whole-study context: Symptom resolution, clearance, or two negative PCRs marked the recovered donors of Cohort 3.

The V end was cut by 1 base, the J end by 3 bases, with 12 bases between. The V gene's germline CDR1 is GTSNPN and CDR2 SVGIG (reference sequence). CDR3 length: 14 residues. Those who participated ranged in age from roughly 18 to 90 years and resided in approximately 26 US areas. Participant-given clinical history determined each cohort assignment. This clonotype originated in a woman between 50 and 59 years old in a cohort exposed to, infected with or recovered from COVID-19 (not recorded which). The rearrangement links TRBV30 to TRBJ1-2; possibly TRBD1 for D (5 bases). The specimen was PBMCs or T cells enriched from blood (not recorded which). The CDR3 DNA reads TGTGCCTGGAGTGACCCTTGGGGGGACTATGGCTACACCTTC. It specifies CAWSDPWGDYGYTF.